One and the same sample provided the 4 T cell receptor beta chains below, sequenced in a study of T cells in Graves' hyperthyroidism and ophthalmopathy. TCR beta CDR3 regions were amplified from RNA. An initial round of RT-PCR targeting the TCR CDR3 relied on the HTBI primer set. TCRdb redid the calling of the multiplex PCR reads with MiXCR, one entry per CDR3 protein. The sample includes under 650,000 distinct CDR3 sequences, 15% to 20% of them seen just once. Sequencing was performed on blood. These receptors came from a woman younger than 45 with Graves' hyperthyroidism.

The chain couples TRBV5-1 to TRBJ2-7; 11 positions agree with TRBD2. Trimming cost V 0 bases and J 1 base; bases outside gene matches: 9. The CDR3 has 18 residues. The germline gives CDR1 SGHRS, CDR2 YFSETQ. CDR3 DNA sequence: TGCGCCAGCAGCTTGGCGACTAGCGGGACCCTCTCATCCTACGAGCAGTACTTC. Its translation is CASSLATSGTLSSYEQYF.

This clonotype was picked up many times. This chain connects TRBV10-3 to TRBJ1-2; 7 positions match TRBD1. The germline V gene has CDR1 ENHRY and CDR2 SYGVKD. The CDR3 has 15 amino acids. The junction had 6 bases not matched to a gene; V was cut back by 5 bases and J by 0 bases. The DNA for the CDR3 is TGTGCCATCAGTCCTGGGACAGTAGCTAACTATGGCTACACCTTC. Its protein is CAISPGTVANYGYTF.

This chain links TRBV18 with TRBJ1-4; the match to TRBD1 covers 7 bases. This CDR3 contains 13 residues. Germline CDR1 reads KGHSH; CDR2 reads LQKENI. Trimming at V came to 7 bases and at J to 6 bases, leaving 5 bases not matched to a gene. The CDR3 DNA is TGTGCCAGCTTTCGGACAGGTGATGAAAAACTGTTTTTT. Amino acids: CASFRTGDEKLFF.

This clonotype was counted between two and nine times. This sequence joins TRBV24-1 and TRBJ2-3; TRBD1 matches 7 bases. The germline CDR1 and CDR2 sequences are KGHDR and SFDVKD. The CDR3 runs 16 residues. After removal of 4 bases from V and 4 bases from J, the junction contained 10 bases not matched to a gene. The CDR3: CATSDDGTAKADTQYF. The DNA of the CDR3 is TGTGCCACCAGTGACGACGGGACAGCTAAAGCAGATACGCAGTATTTT.